This is a list of T cell receptor beta chains from one sample in a study of naive and memory T cell subsets. TCRdb called the UMI-ligation and nested PCR reads again in MiXCR, with one record for every CDR3 protein. This table holds 120,000 or so distinct CDR3 sequences, about 36% found once. Source material: central memory CD4+ T cells from blood. These receptors all stem from a human donor in good health. Both conserved end residues are part of each CDR3. D genes are given only for firm matches. Clone size is stated in some rows and not others, as once, few, many or a class when expanded.

TRBJ1-5,NA,TRBV27,NA,TGTGCCAGCAGTTTAATGGGGGGGAATCAGCCCCAGCATTTT,CASSLMGGNQPQHF
TRBJ2-5,NA,TRBV29-1,few,TGCAGCGCTGGGGGCCAGAGAGAGACCCAGTACTTC,CSAGGQRETQYF
TRBJ2-7,NA,TRBV29-1,NA,TGCAGCGTTGCTAGTGACAGACGCTACGAGCAGTACTTC,CSVASDRRYEQYF
TRBJ1-2,NA,TRBV18,few,TGTGCCAGCTCACCAGGTTTACCACGGTCTGGCTACACCTTC,CASSPGLPRSGYTF
TRBJ2-6,NA,TRBV6-5,NA,TGTGCCAGCAAATCCCCTGGGGCCAACGTCCTGACTTTC,CASKSPGANVLTF
TRBJ2-3,TRBD2,TRBV18,many,TGTGCCAGCTCTCCTGCTTCAGGAAGTAGCGGGCCGACCATTACGCAGTATTTT,CASSPASGSSGPTITQYF
TRBJ2-7,TRBD2,TRBV6-2/TRBV6-3,few,TGTGCCAGCAGAACTAGCGGGAGTTCCCACGAGCAGTACTTC,CASRTSGSSHEQYF
TRBJ1-1,TRBD1,TRBV20-1,NA,TGCAGTGCTGATCCGACAGGGATGAACACTGAAGCTTTCTTT,CSADPTGMNTEAFF
TRBJ2-3,TRBD2,TRBV5-1,few,TGCGCCAGCAGCGTGCCACTAGCGGGAGGAGCAGATACGCAGTATTTT,CASSVPLAGGADTQYF
TRBJ1-1,TRBD1,TRBV12-3/TRBV12-4,NA,TGTGCCAGCAGTGGGGAAGCCACAGGGGTAACTGAAGCTTTCTTT,CASSGEATGVTEAFF
TRBJ2-3,NA,TRBV5-1,NA,TGCGCCAGCAGCTTGGGACTATCAACTAGCACAGATACGCAGTATTTT,CASSLGLSTSTDTQYF
TRBJ1-1,NA,TRBV12-3/TRBV12-4,NA,TGTGCCAGCAGTTTACAGGGGATCAGGACTGAAGCTTTCTTT,CASSLQGIRTEAFF
TRBJ2-7,NA,TRBV7-6,few,TGTGCCAGCAGCCGAGATTACGGGGACTACGAGCAGTACTTC,CASSRDYGDYEQYF
TRBJ2-3,TRBD1,TRBV9,NA,TGTGCCAGCAGCGGGAATCCGGGACAGAGTATAGATACGCAGTATTTT,CASSGNPGQSIDTQYF
TRBJ2-1,TRBD1,TRBV28,many,TGTGCCAGCAGTTTAGCCGGGACAGGGAAAGGTGAGCAGTTCTTC,CASSLAGTGKGEQFF
TRBJ2-3,TRBD2,TRBV14,few,TGTGCCAGCAGCTTTAGCGGGAGGACAGATACGCAGTATTTT,CASSFSGRTDTQYF
TRBJ2-2,NA,TRBV11-2,NA,TGTGCCAGCAGCCCGAACAGGGATGGTAACACCGGGGAGCTGTTTTTT,CASSPNRDGNTGELFF
TRBJ1-3,NA,TRBV6-5,NA,TGTGCCAGCAGTCGACGGATGGGGGGAAACACCATATATTTT,CASSRRMGGNTIYF
TRBJ2-3,TRBD2,TRBV5-1,few,TGCGCCAGCAGCAAAGCGGGAGTAGGCACAGATACGCAGTATTTT,CASSKAGVGTDTQYF
TRBJ2-1,TRBD1,TRBV3-1,NA,TGTGCCAGCAGCCACCCTAGGGACAGAAGCCCGTTCTTC,CASSHPRDRSPFF
TRBJ2-6,NA,TRBV4-3,NA,TGCGCCAGCAGCCCGGAAGGTTCAACAGGGCCTGGGGCCAACGTCCTGACTTTC,CASSPEGSTGPGANVLTF
TRBJ2-3,NA,TRBV24-1,few,TGTGCCACCAGTGGGTCCGGGGAGTTCCCAGATACGCAGTATTTT,CATSGSGEFPDTQYF
TRBJ2-3,NA,TRBV24-1,NA,TGTGCCACCAGCGACGGAGATGGCACAGATACGCAGTATTTT,CATSDGDGTDTQYF
TRBJ2-3,TRBD1,TRBV11-2,few,TGTGCCAGCAGCTTAGACCCTACGGCACAGGGGCGGGATTTT,CASSLDPTAQGRDF
TRBJ2-5,TRBD1,TRBV14,NA,TGTGCCAGCAGCCAAGATTGGGACAGGCCTCAGTACTTC,CASSQDWDRPQYF
TRBJ1-6,TRBD1,TRBV5-1,many,TGCGCCAGCTCCACCGGAGGGGGCGAGGTTTCACCCCTCCACTTT,CASSTGGGEVSPLHF
TRBJ1-5,NA,TRBV18,NA,TGTGCCAGCTCACCCCGGGCAGGGGAAGGGGATCAGCCCCAGCATTTT,CASSPRAGEGDQPQHF
TRBJ1-5,NA,TRBV19,NA,TGTGCCAGTAGTTGGCTCGACGGAAATCAGCCCCAGCATTTT,CASSWLDGNQPQHF
TRBJ2-5,NA,TRBV3-1,NA,TGTGCCAGCAGCCAAGCAAGGGGGGTCCAAGAGACCCAGTACTTC,CASSQARGVQETQYF
TRBJ2-7,NA,TRBV25-1,few,TGTGCCAGCTCTTCCGGAGTCTACGAGCAGTACTTC,CASSSGVYEQYF
TRBJ1-5,NA,TRBV12-3/TRBV12-4,NA,TGTGCCAGCGGACGTCTTAGCAGTCAGCCCCAGCATTTT,CASGRLSSQPQHF
TRBJ2-7,TRBD1,TRBV18,NA,TGTGCCAGCTCACCGACAGGGGGCTTTCCGGACGAGCAGTACTTC,CASSPTGGFPDEQYF
TRBJ1-1,NA,TRBV20-1,few,TGCAGTGTTGACAGTTCCGGGACGGGGAACACTGAAGCTTTCTTT,CSVDSSGTGNTEAFF
TRBJ1-1,NA,TRBV29-1,NA,TGCAGCGTTACCCAGGTAGGACGGAACACTGAAGCTTTCTTT,CSVTQVGRNTEAFF
TRBJ1-4,TRBD1,TRBV28,few,TGTGCCAGCAGTTCTTCAGGGGGCGCGACTAATGAAAAACTGTTTTTT,CASSSSGGATNEKLFF
TRBJ2-1,NA,TRBV20-1,NA,TGCAGTGCTAGGGGGGTGCGGCTCAATGAGCAGTTCTTC,CSARGVRLNEQFF
TRBJ1-2,TRBD1,TRBV7-9,many,TGTGCCAGCAGCTCACGGGACAGGGCAGGGATCTCCTATGGCTACACCTTC,CASSSRDRAGISYGYTF
TRBJ2-3,NA,TRBV15,NA,TGTGCCACCAGCAGAGATCGCGCCCAAAAGGGTACGCAGTATTTT,CATSRDRAQKGTQYF
TRBJ2-3,NA,TRBV5-5,few,TGTGCCAGCAGACCCAGCGTCCTTAGCACAGATACGCAGTATTTT,CASRPSVLSTDTQYF
TRBJ2-3,TRBD2,TRBV10-3,few,TGTGCCAGTGGACTAGTAACAGATACGCAGTATTTT,CASGLVTDTQYF
TRBJ2-3,NA,TRBV7-2,NA,TGTGCCAGCAGCTTAGAGGCGGGGCTCACAGATACGCAGTATTTT,CASSLEAGLTDTQYF
TRBJ1-5,NA,TRBV2,NA,TGTGCCAGCAGCCAATGGGGGGCTGGCAATCAGCCCCAGCATTTT,CASSQWGAGNQPQHF
TRBJ2-7,TRBD1,TRBV3-1,NA,TGTGCCAGCAGCCGATCTCCCGGGACAGGGGGCGGCGAGCAGTACTTC,CASSRSPGTGGGEQYF
TRBJ1-1,NA,TRBV2,few,TGTGCCAGCAGTGAACAAGCGAGTCGAACTGAAGCTTTCTTT,CASSEQASRTEAFF
TRBJ2-5,NA,TRBV4-3,NA,TGCGCCAGCAGCCGTTCGACAGGCGGAGGCCAGTACTTC,CASSRSTGGGQYF
TRBJ2-4,NA,TRBV3-1,few,TGTGCCAGCAGCCAAGGTTCCAAAAACATTCAGTACTTC,CASSQGSKNIQYF
TRBJ2-1,TRBD1,TRBV20-1,once,TGCAGTGCTAATAGTCACACCGGGACAGGGTCCTACAATGAGCAGTTCTTC,CSANSHTGTGSYNEQFF
TRBJ2-3,TRBD2,TRBV7-8,few,TGTGCCAGCAGCCGTAGGACTAGCGGGAGTACGGGCACAGATACGCAGTATTTT,CASSRRTSGSTGTDTQYF
TRBJ2-4,NA,TRBV9,NA,TGTGCCAGCAGCTTAGGAGGAGACATCAAAAACATTCAGTACTTC,CASSLGGDIKNIQYF
TRBJ2-4,NA,TRBV20-1,NA,TGCAGTGCTAGAAGGAATGCGGAAAACATTCAGTACTTC,CSARRNAENIQYF
TRBJ2-3,NA,TRBV6-2/TRBV6-3,NA,TGTGCCAGCAGATTAAGCGCGTTCACAGATACGCAGTATTTT,CASRLSAFTDTQYF
TRBJ2-1,TRBD2,TRBV2,few,TGTGCCAGCAGGCCCGCCCTAGCGGGAGTTTGGAATGAGCAGTTCTTC,CASRPALAGVWNEQFF
TRBJ2-7,NA,TRBV30,few,TGTGCCTGGAAGGGTCCTTTTGGGGGGACCTACGAGCAGTACTTC,CAWKGPFGGTYEQYF
TRBJ1-5,TRBD1,TRBV28,NA,TGTGCCAGTACAGGGGGATATAGCAATCAGCCCCAGCATTTT,CASTGGYSNQPQHF
TRBJ2-5,TRBD2,TRBV5-1,NA,TGCGCCAGCAGCTTGGAACTAGCGGAGGGGGAGACCCAGTACTTC,CASSLELAEGETQYF
TRBJ2-7,NA,TRBV5-1,NA,TGCGCCAGCAGCCCCAACCCGGACTTATACGAGCAGTACTTC,CASSPNPDLYEQYF
TRBJ2-1,TRBD1,TRBV18,NA,TGTGCCAGCTCACTGCTGGGACAGAACAATGAGCAGTTCTTC,CASSLLGQNNEQFF
TRBJ1-5,TRBD1,TRBV20-1,NA,TGCAGTGCAAGGACACAGGGGGAGATACGAAATCAGCCCCAGCATTTT,CSARTQGEIRNQPQHF
TRBJ2-1,TRBD1,TRBV29-1,few,TGCAGCGTGGGGGCGGGACAGGTGATTGGGGCTGAGCAGTTCTTC,CSVGAGQVIGAEQFF